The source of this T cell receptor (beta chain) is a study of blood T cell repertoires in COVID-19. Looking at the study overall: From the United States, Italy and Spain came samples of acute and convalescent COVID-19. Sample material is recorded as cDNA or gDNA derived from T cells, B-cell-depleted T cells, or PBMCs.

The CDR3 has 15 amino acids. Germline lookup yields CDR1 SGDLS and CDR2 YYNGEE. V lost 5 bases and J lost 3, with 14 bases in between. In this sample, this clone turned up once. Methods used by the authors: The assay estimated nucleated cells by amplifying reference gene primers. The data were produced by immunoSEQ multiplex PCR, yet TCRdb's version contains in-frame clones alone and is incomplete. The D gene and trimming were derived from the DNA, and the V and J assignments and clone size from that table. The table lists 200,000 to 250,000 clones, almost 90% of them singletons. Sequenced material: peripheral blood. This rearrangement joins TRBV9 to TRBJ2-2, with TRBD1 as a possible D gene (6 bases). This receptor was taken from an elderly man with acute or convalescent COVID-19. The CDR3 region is CASSLSGQHTGELFF. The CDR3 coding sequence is TGTGCCAGCAGTCTAAGCGGACAGCACACCGGGGAGCTGTTTTTT.